This T cell receptor (beta chain) derives from a study of cytomegalovirus exposure and HLA in healthy donors. For the study at large: The approximately 670 first-cohort repertoires and the 110 or so validation repertoires shared the same platform, a later analysis reported. Points from the study as a whole: The classifier, whose performance was assessed in both the original and validation cohorts, reportedly diagnosed cytomegalovirus status with high specificity and sensitivity. According to a later analysis, TCR clusters from the first cohort tended to co-occur in the roughly 130 validation repertoires.

A note on this clone: Antigen: not known.

Sequenced by immunoSEQ multiplex PCR; TCRdb stores in-frame clones only, minus some. Of 180,000 or so clones listed, around nine tenths were seen once; the top ten hold roughly 2.7%. V was shortened by 4 bases and J by 0 bases, with 10 bases between the two germline ends. Germline CDR1 and CDR2: SGHRS and YFSETQ. The CDR3 runs 14 residues. The receptor's source is a man younger than 30 in good health and CMV-seropositive. The sample was PBMCs. The V gene is TRBV5-1, the J gene TRBJ1-1, with a weak D call TRBD1 (6 bases). CDR3 in amino acids: CASSTGIMNTEAFF. The CDR3 coding sequence is TGCGCCAGCAGCACAGGGATTATGAACACTGAAGCTTTCTTT.